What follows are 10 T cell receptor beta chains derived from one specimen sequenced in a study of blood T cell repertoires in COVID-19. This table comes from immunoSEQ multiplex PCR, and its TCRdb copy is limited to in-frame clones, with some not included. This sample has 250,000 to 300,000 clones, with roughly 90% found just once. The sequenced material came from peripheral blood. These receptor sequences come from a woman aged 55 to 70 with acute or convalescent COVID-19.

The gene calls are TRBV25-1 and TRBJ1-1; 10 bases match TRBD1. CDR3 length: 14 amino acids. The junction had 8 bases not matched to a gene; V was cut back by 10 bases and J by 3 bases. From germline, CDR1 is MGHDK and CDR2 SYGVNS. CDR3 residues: CATRGQGTHTEAFF. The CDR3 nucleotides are TGTGCCACCCGGGGACAGGGGACGCACACTGAAGCTTTCTTT.

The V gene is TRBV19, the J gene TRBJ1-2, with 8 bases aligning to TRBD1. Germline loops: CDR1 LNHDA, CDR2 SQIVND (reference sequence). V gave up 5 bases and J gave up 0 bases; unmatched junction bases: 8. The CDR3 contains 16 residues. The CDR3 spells CASSSIPGQANYGYTF. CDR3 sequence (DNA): TGTGCCAGTAGTTCAATTCCGGGACAGGCTAACTATGGCTACACCTTC.

DNA for the CDR3: TGCGCCAGCAGCGGAAGACCGGACAGAGGAAACACCATATATTTT. It translates to CASSGRPDRGNTIYF. This rearrangement joins TRBV5-1 to TRBJ1-3; a weak D match, TRBD1 (6 bases). Germline assignment: CDR1 SGHRS and CDR2 YFSETQ. This CDR3 is 15 amino acids long. Trimming removed 4 bases from V and 4 bases from J, with 15 bases in between.

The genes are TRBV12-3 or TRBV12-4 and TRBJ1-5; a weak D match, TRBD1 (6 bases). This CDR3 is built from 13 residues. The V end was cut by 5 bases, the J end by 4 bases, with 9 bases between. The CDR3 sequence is CASSGTPNQPQHF. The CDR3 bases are TGTGCCAGCAGTGGGACACCAAATCAGCCCCAGCATTTT.

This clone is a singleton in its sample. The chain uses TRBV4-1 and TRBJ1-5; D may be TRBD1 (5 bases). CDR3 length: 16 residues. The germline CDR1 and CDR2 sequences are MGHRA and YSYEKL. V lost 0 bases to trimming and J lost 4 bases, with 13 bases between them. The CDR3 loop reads CASSQESSQANQPQHF. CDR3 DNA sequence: TGCGCCAGCAGCCAAGAATCGTCACAGGCTAATCAGCCCCAGCATTTT.

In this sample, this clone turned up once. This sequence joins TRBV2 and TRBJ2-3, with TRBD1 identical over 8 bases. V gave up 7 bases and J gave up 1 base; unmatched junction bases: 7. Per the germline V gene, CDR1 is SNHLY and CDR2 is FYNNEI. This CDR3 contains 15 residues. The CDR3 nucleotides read TGTGCCAGCACCGCCGGACAGGGCCGCACAGATACGCAGTATTTT. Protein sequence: CASTAGQGRTDTQYF.

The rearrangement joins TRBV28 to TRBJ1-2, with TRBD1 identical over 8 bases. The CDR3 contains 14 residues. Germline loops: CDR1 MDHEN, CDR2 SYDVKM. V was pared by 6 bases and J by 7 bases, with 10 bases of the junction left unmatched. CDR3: CASSRPGQVFGYTF. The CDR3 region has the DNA TGTGCCAGCAGCCGCCCGGGACAGGTGTTTGGCTACACCTTC.

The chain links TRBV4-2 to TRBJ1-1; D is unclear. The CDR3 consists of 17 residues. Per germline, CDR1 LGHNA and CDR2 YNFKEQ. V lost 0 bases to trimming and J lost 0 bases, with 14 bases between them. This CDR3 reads CASSQDWGGLMNTEAFF. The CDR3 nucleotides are TGTGCCAGCAGCCAAGATTGGGGAGGGTTGATGAACACTGAAGCTTTCTTT.

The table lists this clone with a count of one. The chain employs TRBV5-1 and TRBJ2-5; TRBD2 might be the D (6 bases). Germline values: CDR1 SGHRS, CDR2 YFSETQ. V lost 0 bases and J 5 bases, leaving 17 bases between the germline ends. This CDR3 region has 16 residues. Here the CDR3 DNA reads TGCGCCAGCAGCTTGGCTGTCGGGGACTTTCGTGAGACCCAGTACTTC. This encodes CASSLAVGDFRETQYF.

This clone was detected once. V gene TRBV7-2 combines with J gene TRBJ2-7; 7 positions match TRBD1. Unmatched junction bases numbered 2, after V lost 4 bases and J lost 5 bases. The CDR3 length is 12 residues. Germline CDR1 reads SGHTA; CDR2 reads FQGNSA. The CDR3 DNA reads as TGTGCCAGCAGCTCCCAGGGGGACGAGCAGTACTTC. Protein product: CASSSQGDEQYF.